This TCR beta chain was observed in a study of human T cells and chemical hapten exposure. Study at large: Sensitization was performed using 2% DPC on a 2 cm by 2 cm upper inner arm skin site. Diphenylcyclopropenone was applied weekly to patients' scalps across the roughly 24-week study.

Authors' analysis steps: Counts of TCRs in each sample centred on a median of about 95,000 and extended from approximately 25,000 to 650,000. TCRdb re-called the RACE reads through MiXCR, storing one row per CDR3 protein. The V and J calls were not made by the authors but by TCRdb's processing. The table has 150,000 to 200,000 distinct CDR3 sequences, about 22% seen once. Findings and caveats of the study: Sensitizing to DPC left TCRs with a frequency above 1 in 1000 unaltered.

V lost 3 bases to trimming and J lost 2 bases, with 14 bases between them. Germline V gene lookup returns CDR1 ENHRY and CDR2 SYGVKD. The CDR3 spans 15 residues. This clonotype was observed a few times. Antigen unknown. Time point meaning: patch test 3, about 24 weeks after DPC sensitization. Treatment reported: therapeutic diphenylcyclopropenone sensitization with weekly scalp DPC. This sequence originates from a woman aged 40-49 years with alopecia areata. Some clones in this sample may be carry-over from other donors' samples. This rearrangement joins TRBV10-3 to TRBJ2-7, with D possibly called TRBD1 or TRBD2 (5 bases each). The material was whole blood, obtained in connection with sensitization to the hapten diphenylcyclopropenone (DPC). The CDR3 sequence is CAISEGEGFAYEQYF. The DNA for the CDR3 is TGTGCCATCAGTGAAGGCGAGGGGTTCGCCTACGAGCAGTACTTC.